The T cell receptor beta chain described here comes from a study of T cells in localized non-small cell lung cancer (dated by TCRdb to 2019 to 2021). A note on the overall study: Comparing tumors with uninvolved tumor-adjacent lungs, the study looked at the T cell repertoires of fewer than 250 patients with early-stage NSCLC. A mean age of around 66 years was recorded for the NSCLC patients, of whom more than 120 were male and 90 to 110 were female. All 220 or so NSCLC patients in the cohort were treatment-naive and had localized lung tumors that were resected.

Notes on this clone: The antigen it binds to is not known. No much larger clone is present one base from it, and per-base qualities are unavailable.

Inclusive of the bounding cysteine and phenylalanine, the CDR3 is 16 residues long. The sequence is cut down to CDR3 DNA, 48 bases in frame from base 1. From the germline V gene, CDR1 is MNHNS and CDR2 is SASEGT. The germline V and J ends show losses of 4 bases and 0 bases respectively, and no gene match explains 6 bases of the junction. At diagnosis, tumor, uninvolved tumor-adjacent lung and peripheral blood were collected and then preserved as a mix of FFPE and fresh-frozen material. Blood samples were analyzed as peripheral blood mononuclear cells for TCR repertoire profiling. TCR beta CDR3 regions were sequenced from DNA using the immunoSEQ Assay. The authors' analysis ran thus. To compute T cell density, TCR beta template counts were normalized to usable DNA, which was estimated by amplifying housekeeping genes. The preseqR package was used to estimate richness by extrapolating to 400,000 templates for PBMC samples and to 120,000 templates for tissue samples. Clonality was taken to be one minus Pielou's evenness. Tissue-enriched TCRs were identified through differential abundance testing performed on productive amino-acid clonotypes, with a minimum total count of 5 and an alpha of 0.1. The Jaccard Index and the Morisita Overlap Index were used to measure how much the repertoires overlapped between compartments. GLIPH grouped TCR beta CDR3s together with public tetramer-defined viral CDR3s, and a viral motif had to include at least three viral sequences and show V-gene enrichment. Imported from immuneACCESS, the table was reduced by TCRdb to in-frame sequences with V and J called. These copies leave out some clones; in studies compared against another copy, an unresolved V gene accounts for under half, and the cause of the remainder is not known. The DNA gave D and trimming, while V, J and clone size come from that table. The sample table lists tens of thousands of clones, about nine tenths of them with a count of one. Around 1.1% of the sample is held by the ten biggest clonotypes.

What the authors observed across the whole study: Because multi-region tumor sequencing was not performed, intratumor heterogeneity could not be ruled out. Because the study design was exploratory, TCR variables were selected using unadjusted p-values without false-discovery rate correction. A median of around 57 of the top 100 tumor clones turned up in the paired uninvolved adjacent lung, and 28 of those clones also ranked among the top 100 of that same adjacent lung. Uninvolved tumor-adjacent lung showed the highest T cell clonality, higher than tumor, which suggests more focused antigenic responses in the uninvolved tumor-adjacent lung. Higher T cell density in blood was associated with longer overall survival, whereas higher clonality in adjacent lung was associated with shorter survival.

The TCR was taken from a woman between 35 and 75 years old with stage I lung adenocarcinoma. The receptor chain draws on TRBV6-1 and TRBJ1-1; TRBD1 lines up with 9 middle nucleotides. Here the sequenced sample was peripheral blood, taken before any cancer treatment. The CDR3 protein is CASSGLGTGLNTEAFF. The DNA sequence reads TGTGCCAGCAGTGGCCTCGGGACAGGGTTGAACACTGAAGCTTTCTTT.